A selection of T cell receptor beta chains follows, all from one sample in a study of Ad26.COV2.S vaccination and SARS-CoV-2 variants. TCRdb's table, derived via immunoSEQ multiplex PCR, lists solely in-frame clones and lacks some. The repertoire holds roughly 320,000 clones, with around four fifths as singletons. Specimen: peripheral blood, collected in a trial of Ad26.COV2.S vaccine versus placebo. The receptors stem from a person aged 18-65 years who received the Ad26.COV2.S COVID-19 vaccine or a placebo. The CDR3 runs from the conserved cysteine through the conserved F or W. The order of the fields is V gene, D gene, J gene, CDR3 protein. D genes are given only for firm matches.

>TRBV19|NA|TRBJ1-5
CASSTSGTPNNQPQHF
>TRBV24-1|NA|TRBJ2-1
CATSDLGGGRYEQFF
>TRBV28|NA|TRBJ1-1
CASRPMTAYIHEAFF
>TRBV1|NA|TRBJ2-3
CTSSQAITGTDTDTQYF
>TRBV28|TRBD1|TRBJ2-7
CASSWDREGAYEQYF
>TRBV9|TRBD1|TRBJ1-5
CASSVAGTGGQPQHF
>TRBV29-1|TRBD1|TRBJ2-3
CSVRDRGSTDTQYF
>TRBV7-2|TRBD2|TRBJ2-1
CASSTTGTSGGAYNEQFF
>TRBV5-6|NA|TRBJ1-5
CASSLRVGGSNQPQHF
>TRBV28|TRBD1|TRBJ1-5
CASIYRDRGYQPQHF
>TRBV24-1|TRBD2|TRBJ2-7
CATSDFSSGGTYEQYF
>TRBV24-1|NA|TRBJ1-5
CATSDLHVSNQPQHF
>TRBV4-2|NA|TRBJ1-5
CASSHLGGGPSNQPQHF
>TRBV13|TRBD2|TRBJ2-5
CASSPTAGGRETQYF
>TRBV24-1|TRBD2|TRBJ2-7
CATSAPSGGSSYEQYF
>TRBV15|NA|TRBJ2-6
CATSREGDGANVLTF
>TRBV5-5|NA|TRBJ1-1
CASSLDVNTEAFF
>TRBV18|NA|TRBJ1-5
CASSPGVGQPQHF
>TRBV29-1|TRBD1|TRBJ2-3
CSMGQGATDTQYF
>TRBV4-1|NA|TRBJ1-4
CASSQDHSGTSEKLFF
>TRBV27|NA|TRBJ1-2
CASSLPGYGYTF
>TRBV11-2|TRBD2|TRBJ2-5
CASSISGTTIETQYF
>TRBV7-3|NA|TRBJ2-5
CASSLMASMETQYF
>TRBV19|NA|TRBJ1-5
CATTTMGNQPQHF
>TRBV29-1|NA|TRBJ1-1
CSAEGSRSLNTEAFF
>TRBV5-6|NA|TRBJ2-5
CASSWLSGETQYF
>TRBV11-2|NA|TRBJ1-2
CASSSQQGNRGYTF
>TRBV5-6|TRBD1|TRBJ1-6
CASSLWGTANSPLHF
>TRBV19|TRBD1|TRBJ1-5
CASSGGWDEGAFGQPQHF
>TRBV6-5|NA|TRBJ1-1
CASSYSYVELTEAFF
>TRBV10-3|NA|TRBJ1-1
CAITPTWDGEAFF
>TRBV6-2/TRBV6-3|TRBD2|TRBJ2-2
CASSYGAIGGGTGELFF
>TRBV6-5|NA|TRBJ1-1
CASHQVGNTEAFF
>TRBV15|TRBD1|TRBJ2-4
CATSRDTNYRGIQYF
>TRBV19|TRBD1|TRBJ1-5
CASSITGQGFQPQHF
>TRBV5-6|NA|TRBJ1-6
CAERGERDSPLHF
>TRBV7-6|TRBD2|TRBJ2-1
CASSLGLAGSEQFF
>TRBV6-5|TRBD1|TRBJ1-1
CASRGGKGITEAFF
>TRBV30|TRBD1|TRBJ2-3
CAWTGDRGYGF
>TRBV6-4|NA|TRBJ2-7
CASIEGNTKLKQYF
>TRBV29-1|NA|TRBJ1-1
CSGIDRNTEAFF
>TRBV11-3|NA|TRBJ2-2
CASAKELGELFF
>TRBV6-5|TRBD1|TRBJ1-6
CASSSPSTGGRSPLHF
>TRBV7-2|NA|TRBJ2-2
CASSLEAGYTGELFF
>TRBV2|TRBD1|TRBJ2-5
CASSSTGAGETQYF
>TRBV24-1|NA|TRBJ2-3
CATSDRDSTDTQYF
>TRBV28|TRBD1|TRBJ2-3
CASSSVRDRGLYF
>TRBV29-1|NA|TRBJ1-2
CSVQASKYYGYTF
>TRBV19|TRBD1|TRBJ1-2
CASRKRTGGPPYGYTF
>TRBV14|NA|TRBJ2-1
CASSPTFGNEQFF
>TRBV6-1|TRBD1|TRBJ2-7
CASSRTGQGGNEQYF
>TRBV3-1/TRBV3-2|NA|TRBJ1-1
CASSIGTGGTEAFF
>TRBV14|NA|TRBJ1-1
CASSQTETGGWVNTEAFF